The rows below give T cell receptor beta chains drawn from one sample of a study of beta chain features in type 1 diabetes. Libraries were prepared by immunoSEQ multiplex PCR; TCRdb keeps only in-frame clonotypes and omits some of them. The sample lists 41,000 or so clones; 65% to 80% were seen once. The specimen was Tregs from blood. These receptors were taken from a man aged 30 to 39 with type 1 diabetes. Some clones in this sample may be carry-over from other donors' samples. CDR3s include the opening cysteine and the closing phenylalanine or tryptophan. A D gene is named only where the DNA matches it firmly. A clone size is listed for some rows: how often the clone was seen (once, few, many), or a class if it is expanded.

NA	NA	TRBV5-6	TRBJ1-2	TGTGCCAGCAGCGCGGGACGGACTAACTATGGCTACACCTTC	CASSAGRTNYGYTF
NA	NA	TRBV5-4	TRBJ2-1	TGTGCCAGCAGCCCCAGTGGGAGAAAGGAGCAGTTCTTC	CASSPSGRKEQFF
TRBD2	NA	TRBV6-5	TRBJ2-3	TGTGCCACAAAGCTGGGGAACGACGGGGGGGATACGCAGTATTTT	CATKLGNDGGDTQYF
NA	NA	TRBV29-1	TRBJ2-1	TGCAGCGTTACCCCGGGACTCATTTACAATGAGCAGTTCTTC	CSVTPGLIYNEQFF
NA	NA	TRBV6-5	TRBJ2-2	TGTGCCAGCAGGGGGCTGTCGAACACCGGGGAGCTGTTTTTT	CASRGLSNTGELFF
NA	NA	TRBV6-5	TRBJ1-6	TGTGCCAGCAGCGTGACTTATAATTCACCCCTCCACTTT	CASSVTYNSPLHF
NA	NA	TRBV9	TRBJ2-2	TGTGCCAGCAGCGTCAGGCCAGGGAACACCGGGGAGCTGTTTTTT	CASSVRPGNTGELFF
NA	NA	TRBV6-5	TRBJ2-3	TGTGCCAGCAGTTACGGGGCATTCACAGATACGCAGTATTTT	CASSYGAFTDTQYF
NA	NA	TRBV12-5	TRBJ1-5	TGTGCTAGTGGTACAGGGTTTGGGCAGCCCCAGCATTTT	CASGTGFGQPQHF
TRBD2	NA	TRBV7-2	TRBJ2-3	TGTGCCAGCAGCTTACGTGGGACTAGCGGGGGGGCGGCAGATACGCAGTATTTT	CASSLRGTSGGAADTQYF
NA	once	TRBV2	TRBJ2-2	TGTGCCAGCAATAACGGCGGGGAGCTGTTTTTT	CASNNGGELFF
NA	NA	TRBV7-9	TRBJ2-7	TGTGCCAGCAGCTGGGGGGGCAGGACCGAGCAGTACTTC	CASSWGGRTEQYF
TRBD1	NA	TRBV29-1	TRBJ1-1	TGCAGCGTTAAATCCCTGACAGGGTTCTCCATGAACACTGAAGCTTTCTTT	CSVKSLTGFSMNTEAFF
NA	NA	TRBV11-2	TRBJ1-2	TGTGCCAGCAGCTTAAACAGGGCGAACTATGGCTACACCTTC	CASSLNRANYGYTF
NA	NA	TRBV5-6	TRBJ1-2	TGTGCCAGCAGCTCGGGTTATGGCTACACCTTC	CASSSGYGYTF
TRBD2	once	TRBV2	TRBJ2-5	TGTGCCAGCCTAAATTCCGGGACTAGCTGGGGCGAGACCCAGTACTTC	CASLNSGTSWGETQYF
NA	NA	TRBV7-6	TRBJ2-5	TGTGCCAGCAGCCCTGGGCCGGTGGAGACCCAGTACTTC	CASSPGPVETQYF
NA	NA	TRBV28	TRBJ1-2	TGTGCCAGCACCCCTGGGCAGGCCTATGGCTACACCTTC	CASTPGQAYGYTF
NA	NA	TRBV5-1	TRBJ2-6	TGCGCCAGCAGCTTGTGGGGGGATGGGGCCAACGTCCTGACTTTC	CASSLWGDGANVLTF
TRBD1	few	TRBV19	TRBJ1-5	TGTGCCAGTAGTCCGAGGACAGGGCGCTGGCAGCCCCAGCATTTT	CASSPRTGRWQPQHF
NA	NA	TRBV11-2	TRBJ2-5	TGTGCCAGCAGCATCCCGACAGTTGCGGCAAGGGAGACCCAGTACTTC	CASSIPTVAARETQYF
TRBD2	medium-sized	TRBV28	TRBJ2-3	TGTGCCAGCAGTTCCCTAGCGGGGGGGTTGGAAGATACGCAGTATTTT	CASSSLAGGLEDTQYF
NA	few	TRBV12-5	TRBJ1-5	TGTGCTAGTGGTTTTTCAAATCAGCCCCAGCATTTT	CASGFSNQPQHF
TRBD2	NA	TRBV5-6	TRBJ2-5	TGCGCCAGCAGCTTCGGGGGGGCCCAAACCCAAGAGACCCAGTACTTC	CASSFGGAQTQETQYF